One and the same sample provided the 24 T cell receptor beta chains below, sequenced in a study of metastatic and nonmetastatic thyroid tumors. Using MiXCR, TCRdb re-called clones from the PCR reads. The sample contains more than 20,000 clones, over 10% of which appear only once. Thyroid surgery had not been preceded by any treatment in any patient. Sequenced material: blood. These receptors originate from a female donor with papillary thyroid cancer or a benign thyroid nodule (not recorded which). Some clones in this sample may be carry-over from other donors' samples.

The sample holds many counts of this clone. CDR3 DNA: TGTGCCAGCAGTTACTGGGTTAATCAGCCCCAGCATTTT. Encoded protein: CASSYWVNQPQHF. The chain combines TRBV6-6 with TRBJ1-5; D uncertain. The V gene lost 1 base and the J gene lost 4 bases, with 5 bases spanning the gap. This CDR3 contains 13 residues. In germline, CDR1 is MNHNY, CDR2 SVGAGI (reference sequence).

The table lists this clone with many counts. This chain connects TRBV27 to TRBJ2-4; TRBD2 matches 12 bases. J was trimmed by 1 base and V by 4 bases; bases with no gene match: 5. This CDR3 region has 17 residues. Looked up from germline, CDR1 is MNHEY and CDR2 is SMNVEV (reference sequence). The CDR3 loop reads CASSSLAGGLAKNIQYF. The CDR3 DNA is TGTGCCAGCAGTTCCCTAGCGGGAGGGCTCGCCAAAAACATTCAGTACTTC.

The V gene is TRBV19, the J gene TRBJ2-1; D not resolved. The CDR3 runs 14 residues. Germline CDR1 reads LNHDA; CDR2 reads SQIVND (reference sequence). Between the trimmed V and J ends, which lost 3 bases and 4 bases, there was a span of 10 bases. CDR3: CASSIDRVYNEQFF. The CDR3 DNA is TGTGCCAGTAGTATTGACCGGGTATACAATGAGCAGTTCTTC.

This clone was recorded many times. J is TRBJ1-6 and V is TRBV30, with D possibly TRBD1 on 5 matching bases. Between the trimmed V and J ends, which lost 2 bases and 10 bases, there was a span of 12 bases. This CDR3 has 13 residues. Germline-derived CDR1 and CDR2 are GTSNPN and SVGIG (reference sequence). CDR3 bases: TGTGCCTGGAGTAGAAGGGGCAACTCACCCCTCCACTTT. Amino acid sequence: CAWSRRGNSPLHF.

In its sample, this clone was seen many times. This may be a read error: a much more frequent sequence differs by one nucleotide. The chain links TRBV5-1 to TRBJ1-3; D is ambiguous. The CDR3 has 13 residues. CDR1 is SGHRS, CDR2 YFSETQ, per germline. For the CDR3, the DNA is TGCGCCAGCACCGAAGGCTCTGGAAACGCCATATATTTT. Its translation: CASTEGSGNAIYF.

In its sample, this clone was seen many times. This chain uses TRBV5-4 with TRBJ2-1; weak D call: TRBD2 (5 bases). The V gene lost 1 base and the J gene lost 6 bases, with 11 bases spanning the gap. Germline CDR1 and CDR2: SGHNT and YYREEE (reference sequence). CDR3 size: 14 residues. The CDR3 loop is CASSLRYGVNEQFF. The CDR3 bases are TGTGCCAGCAGCTTGCGCTACGGGGTCAATGAGCAGTTCTTC.

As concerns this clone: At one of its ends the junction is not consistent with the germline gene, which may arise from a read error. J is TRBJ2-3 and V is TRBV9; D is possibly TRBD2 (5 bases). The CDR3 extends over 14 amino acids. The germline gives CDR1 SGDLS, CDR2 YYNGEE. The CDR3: CASSVGSGVDMQYF. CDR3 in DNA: TGCGCCAGCAGCGTAGGATCCGGGGTCGATATGCAGTATTTT.

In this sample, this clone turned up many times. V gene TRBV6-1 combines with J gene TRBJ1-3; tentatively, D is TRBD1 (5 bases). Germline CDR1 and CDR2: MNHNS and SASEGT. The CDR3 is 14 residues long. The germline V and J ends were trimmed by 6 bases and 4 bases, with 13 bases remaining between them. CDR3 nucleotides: TGTGCCAGCAGGCCACCAGGGTCCGGAAACACCATATATTTT. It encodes CASRPPGSGNTIYF.

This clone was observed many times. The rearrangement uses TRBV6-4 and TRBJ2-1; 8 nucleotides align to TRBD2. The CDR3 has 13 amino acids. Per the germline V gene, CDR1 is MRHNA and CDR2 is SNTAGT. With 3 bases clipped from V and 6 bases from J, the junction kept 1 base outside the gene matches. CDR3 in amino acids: CASSEGLVNEQFF. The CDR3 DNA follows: TGTGCCAGCAGTGAGGGACTAGTCAATGAGCAGTTCTTC.

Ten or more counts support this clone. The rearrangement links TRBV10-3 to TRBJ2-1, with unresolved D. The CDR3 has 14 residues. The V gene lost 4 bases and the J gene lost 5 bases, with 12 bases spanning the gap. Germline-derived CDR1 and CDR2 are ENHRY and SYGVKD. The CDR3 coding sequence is TGTGCCATCAGTGGTGATAGAAGCGACAATGAGCAGTTCTTC. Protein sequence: CAISGDRSDNEQFF.

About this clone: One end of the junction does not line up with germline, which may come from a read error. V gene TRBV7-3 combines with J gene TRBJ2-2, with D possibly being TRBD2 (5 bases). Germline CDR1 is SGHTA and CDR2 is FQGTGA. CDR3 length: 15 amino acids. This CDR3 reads CASSPVDYLTVELFF. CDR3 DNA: TGTGCCAGCAGCCCCGTCGACTACCTCACCGTGGAGCTGTTTTTT.

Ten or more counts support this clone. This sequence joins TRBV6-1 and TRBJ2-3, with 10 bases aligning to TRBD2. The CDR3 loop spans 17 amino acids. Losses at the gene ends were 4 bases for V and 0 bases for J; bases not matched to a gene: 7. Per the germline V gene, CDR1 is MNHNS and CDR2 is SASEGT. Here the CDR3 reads CASSGGISGRSTDTQYF. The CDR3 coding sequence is TGTGCCAGCAGTGGAGGGATTAGCGGGAGGAGCACAGATACGCAGTATTTT.

The CDR3 nucleotides are TGTGCCTGGAGTGGCCCGGGTCTCACGGAGACCCAGTACTTC. The encoded protein is CAWSGPGLTETQYF. The chain is built from TRBV30 and TRBJ2-5, with no clear D. V lost 1 base, J lost 5 bases, and 14 bases lay in between. This CDR3 is 14 amino acids long. Germline lookup yields CDR1 GTSNPN and CDR2 SVGIG (reference sequence). Complete variable domain (other parts from reference TRBV30 and TRBJ2-5): SQTIHQWPATLVQPVGSPLSLECTVEGTSNPNLYWYRQAAGRGLQLLFYSVGIGQISSEVPQNLSASRPQDRQFILSSKKLLLSDSGFYLCAWSGPGLTETQYFGPGTRLLVL.

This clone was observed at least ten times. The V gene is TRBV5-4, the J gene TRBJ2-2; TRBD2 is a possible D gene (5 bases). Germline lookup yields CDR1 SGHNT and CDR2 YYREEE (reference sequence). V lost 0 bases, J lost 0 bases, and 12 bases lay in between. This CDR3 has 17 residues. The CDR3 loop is CASSLAYGKPNTGELFF. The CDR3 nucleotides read TGTGCCAGCAGCTTGGCTTACGGGAAGCCGAACACCGGGGAGCTGTTTTTT.

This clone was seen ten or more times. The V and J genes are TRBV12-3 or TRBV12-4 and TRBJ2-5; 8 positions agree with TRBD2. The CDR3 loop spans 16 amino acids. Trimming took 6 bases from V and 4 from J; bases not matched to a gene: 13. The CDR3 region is CASRGQSAGDLETQYF. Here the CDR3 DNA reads TGTGCCAGCAGGGGCCAATCAGCGGGAGATTTAGAGACCCAGTACTTC.

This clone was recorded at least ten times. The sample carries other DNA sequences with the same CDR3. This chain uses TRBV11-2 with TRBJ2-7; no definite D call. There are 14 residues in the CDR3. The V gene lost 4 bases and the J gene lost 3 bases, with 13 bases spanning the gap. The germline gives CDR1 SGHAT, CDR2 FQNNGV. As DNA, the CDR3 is TGTGCCAGCAGCTCTACCATTTACAGCTACGAGCAGTACTTC. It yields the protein CASSSTIYSYEQYF.

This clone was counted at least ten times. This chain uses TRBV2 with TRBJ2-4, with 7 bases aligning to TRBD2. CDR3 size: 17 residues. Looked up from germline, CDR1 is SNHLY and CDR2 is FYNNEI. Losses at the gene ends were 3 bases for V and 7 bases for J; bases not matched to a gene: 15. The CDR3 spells CASSDRRSGTRVNIQYF. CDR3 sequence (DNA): TGTGCCAGCAGTGATCGGCGAAGCGGGACTCGGGTCAACATTCAGTACTTC.

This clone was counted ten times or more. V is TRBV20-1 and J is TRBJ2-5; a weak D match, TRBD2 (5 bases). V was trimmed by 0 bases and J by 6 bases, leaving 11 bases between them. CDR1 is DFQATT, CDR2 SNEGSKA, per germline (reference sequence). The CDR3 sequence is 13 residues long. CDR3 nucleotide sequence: TGCAGTGCTAGAGATTGGACTCGTAAGACCCAGTACTTC. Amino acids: CSARDWTRKTQYF.

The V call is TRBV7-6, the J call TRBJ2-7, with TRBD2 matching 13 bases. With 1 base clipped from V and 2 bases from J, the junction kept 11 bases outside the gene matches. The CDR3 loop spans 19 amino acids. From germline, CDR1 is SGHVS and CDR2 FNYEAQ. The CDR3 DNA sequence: TGTGCCAGCAGCTTAGGACCTCCGCCGGGACTAGCGGGGACCTACGAGCAGTACTTC. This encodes CASSLGPPPGLAGTYEQYF.

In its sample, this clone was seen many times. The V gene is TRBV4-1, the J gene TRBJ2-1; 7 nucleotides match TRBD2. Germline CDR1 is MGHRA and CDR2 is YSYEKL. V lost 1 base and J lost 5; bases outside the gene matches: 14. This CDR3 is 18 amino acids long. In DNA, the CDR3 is TGCGCCAGCAGCCAAGGCCCTCTGCTAGCGGTCTCGCACAATGAGCAGTTCTTC. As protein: CASSQGPLLAVSHNEQFF.

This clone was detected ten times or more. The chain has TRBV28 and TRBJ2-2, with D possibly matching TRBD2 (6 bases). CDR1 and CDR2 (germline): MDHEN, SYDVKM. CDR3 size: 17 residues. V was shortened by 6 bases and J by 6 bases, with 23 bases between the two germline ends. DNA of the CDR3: TGTGCCAGCAGGGGGTTTGGAGGGAGAAAGTTGGCCGGGGAGCTGTTTTTT. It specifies CASRGFGGRKLAGELFF.

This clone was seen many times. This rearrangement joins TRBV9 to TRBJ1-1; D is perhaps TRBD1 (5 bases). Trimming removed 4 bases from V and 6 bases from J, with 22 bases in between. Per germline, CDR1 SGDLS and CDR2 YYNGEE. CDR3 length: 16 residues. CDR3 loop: CASSPSGRLEGAEAFF. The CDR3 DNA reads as TGTGCCAGCAGCCCCAGCGGACGGCTCGAAGGGGCTGAAGCTTTCTTT.

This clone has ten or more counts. The CDR3: CSASWTSSEQFF. CDR3 sequence (DNA): TGCAGTGCTAGCTGGACTAGCAGTGAGCAGTTCTTC. The chain combines TRBV20-1 with TRBJ2-1; 8 positions match TRBD2. Trimming at V came to 3 bases and at J to 9 bases, leaving 4 bases not matched to a gene. This CDR3 has 12 residues. From germline, CDR1 is DFQATT and CDR2 SNEGSKA (reference sequence).

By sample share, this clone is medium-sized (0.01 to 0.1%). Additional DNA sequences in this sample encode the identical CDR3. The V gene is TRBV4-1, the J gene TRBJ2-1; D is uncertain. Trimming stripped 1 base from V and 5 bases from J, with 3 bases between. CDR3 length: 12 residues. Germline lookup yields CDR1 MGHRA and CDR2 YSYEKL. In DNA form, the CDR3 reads TGCGCCAGCAGCCAAGGAGACAATGAGCAGTTCTTC. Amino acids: CASSQGDNEQFF.